Below are 21 T cell receptor beta chains sequenced from a single sample in a study of response to subunit inactivated influenza vaccine. One entry per CDR3 protein results from TCRdb running MiXCR on the RT-PCR reads. The sample has under 950,000 distinct CDR3 sequences, about 20% seen once. Sequenced here: PBMCs from blood, sampled around 5 days after vaccination. All receptors come from a man aged 45-60 years who received an inactivated influenza vaccine.

This chain connects TRBV5-6 to TRBJ2-7, with D possibly TRBD2 on 5 matching bases. This CDR3 is 15 amino acids long. V was pared by 6 bases and J by 0 bases, with 16 bases between. Looked up from germline, CDR1 is SGHDT and CDR2 is YYEEEE. The CDR3 DNA follows: TGTGCCAGCACCTCGAGGGCCTCAGCCTCCTACGAGCAGTACTTC. It is translated as CASTSRASASYEQYF.

The rearrangement uses TRBV12-3 or TRBV12-4 and TRBJ1-5; 8 nucleotides align to TRBD1. Trimming cost V 6 bases and J 2 bases; bases outside gene matches: 6. This CDR3 contains 15 residues. In nucleotides, the CDR3 is TGTGCCAGCAGCCAGACAGGGGTACGCAATCAGCCCCAGCATTTT. Its protein is CASSQTGVRNQPQHF.

The chain employs TRBV29-1 and TRBJ1-1; D not resolved. The germline V gene encodes CDR1 SQVTM and CDR2 ANQGSEA. The CDR3 covers 15 residues. Trimming took 1 base from V and 2 from J, leaving 14 bases between them. In DNA form, the CDR3 reads TGCAGCGTTGAAGCCCCGGCGACACGAAACACTGAAGCTTTCTTT. Its translation is CSVEAPATRNTEAFF. Full variable domain (rest looked up from reference TRBV29-1 and TRBJ1-1): SAVISQKPSRDICQRGTSLTIQCQVDSQVTMMFWYRQQPGQSLTLIATANQGSEATYESGFVIDKFPISRPNLTFSTLTVSNMSPEDSSIYLCSVEAPATRNTEAFFGQGTRLTVV.

This clonotype was observed a few times. The chain couples TRBV12-3 or TRBV12-4 to TRBJ1-6; D uncertain. Trimming stripped 6 bases from V and 6 bases from J, with 15 bases between. The CDR3 consists of 15 residues. The CDR3 region is CASSRRLAVNSPLHF. DNA of the CDR3: TGTGCCAGCAGCCGCCGCCTGGCTGTTAATTCACCCCTCCACTTT.

This rearrangement joins TRBV7-2 to TRBJ2-2; no definite D call. The ends were cut back, 0 bases at V and 4 bases at J, with 6 bases in the middle. The CDR3 covers 14 residues. Germline-derived CDR1 and CDR2 are SGHTA and FQGNSA. CDR3: CASSLARPTGELFF. The CDR3 DNA follows: TGTGCCAGCAGCTTAGCGCGGCCCACCGGGGAGCTGTTTTTT.

This clonotype was seen a few times. The chain couples TRBV5-1 to TRBJ2-3; D may be TRBD1 (5 bases). The CDR3 covers 15 residues. Germline CDR1 reads SGHRS; CDR2 reads YFSETQ. Trimming left V 0 bases short and J 3 bases short, with 11 bases between. In DNA, the CDR3 is TGCGCCAGCAGCTTGGCCCAGGGTGAGACAGATACGCAGTATTTT. Protein sequence: CASSLAQGETDTQYF.

This clonotype was picked up a small number of times. This chain joins TRBV20-1 and TRBJ2-3; no definite D call. Trimming removed 6 bases at V and 2 bases at J, with 18 bases between. The germline V gene encodes CDR1 DFQATT and CDR2 SNEGSKA (reference sequence). This CDR3 is 15 amino acids long. The CDR3 bases are TGCAGTGCCCCATGGCCGGGTCAGTTCACAGATACGCAGTATTTT. It encodes CSAPWPGQFTDTQYF.

The rearrangement joins TRBV6-1 to TRBJ2-6; D is undetermined. The CDR3 is made up of 16 amino acids. Germline lookup yields CDR1 MNHNS and CDR2 SASEGT. Trimming removed 6 bases from V and 0 bases from J, with 12 bases in between. The chain's CDR3 is CASRNPAGSGANVLTF. The CDR3 region has the DNA TGTGCCAGCAGGAATCCCGCCGGCTCTGGGGCCAACGTCCTGACTTTC.

This clonotype was detected only a few times. This chain connects TRBV10-3 to TRBJ2-7, with 7 bases aligning to TRBD1. The ends lost 0 bases at V and 6 bases at J; junction bases unmatched: 5. The CDR3 totals 14 residues. Germline V gene data show CDR1 as ENHRY and CDR2 as SYGVKD. CDR3 sequence reads: CAISESKGAGEQYF. DNA of the CDR3: TGTGCCATCAGTGAGTCAAAGGGGGCAGGCGAGCAGTACTTC.

J is TRBJ2-3 and V is TRBV4-2; TRBD2 agrees at 11 bases. After removal of 0 bases from V and 2 bases from J, the junction contained 16 bases not matched to a gene. This CDR3 is 21 amino acids long. Germline CDR1 reads LGHNA; CDR2 reads YNFKEQ. Here the CDR3 reads CASSQDWRLAGFPSSTDTQYF. For the CDR3, the DNA is TGTGCCAGCAGCCAAGATTGGAGACTAGCGGGGTTCCCTTCCTCCACAGATACGCAGTATTTT.

This clonotype has just a few counts. V gene TRBV5-5 combines with J gene TRBJ2-7; no reliable D call. Trimming took 0 bases from V and 9 from J, leaving 13 bases between them. CDR1 and CDR2 from the germline V gene are SGHKS and YYEKEE (reference sequence). CDR3 length: 13 amino acids. CDR3 nucleotides: TGTGCCAGCAGCTTGGGCCCGTCCGCATGGCAGTACTTC. The encoded protein is CASSLGPSAWQYF.

J is TRBJ2-1 and V is TRBV15; tentatively, D is TRBD1 or TRBD2 (5 bases each). CDR3 length: 14 residues. The germline gives CDR1 LNHNV, CDR2 YYDKDF (reference sequence). V dropped 1 base and J dropped 4 bases, with 8 bases sitting between them. As DNA, the CDR3 is TGTGCCACCAGCAGAGGGGACCCGTACAATGAGCAGTTCTTC. Translation: CATSRGDPYNEQFF.

The chain joins TRBV9 to TRBJ2-1, with D perhaps TRBD2 (6 bases). The CDR3 runs 15 residues. V gave up 0 bases and J gave up 9 bases, with 16 bases separating them. Per the germline V gene, CDR1 is SGDLS and CDR2 is YYNGEE. CDR3 sequence: CASSVDGLGTAEQFF. The CDR3 DNA reads as TGTGCCAGCAGCGTAGATGGTTTGGGGACTGCTGAGCAGTTCTTC.

In this sample, this clonotype turned up a few times. The chain links TRBV10-3 to TRBJ2-3; D gene uncertain. From germline, CDR1 is ENHRY and CDR2 SYGVKD. This CDR3 is 11 amino acids long. V was shortened by 8 bases and J by 4 bases, with 7 bases between the two germline ends. The CDR3 protein is CAILSADTQYF. The DNA of the CDR3 is TGTGCCATCCTTAGTGCAGATACGCAGTATTTT.

This clonotype was observed a handful of times. J is TRBJ1-5 and V is TRBV12-3 or TRBV12-4; the D is unclear. This CDR3 is 11 amino acids long. The V and J ends lost 6 bases and 9 bases respectively, with 9 bases between them. The CDR3 DNA sequence: TGTGCCAGCAGCTCAGGTGGGCCCCAGCATTTT. Its protein product is CASSSGGPQHF.

The chain employs TRBV6-1 and TRBJ2-2, with D perhaps being TRBD1 or TRBD2 (6 bases each). This CDR3 has 17 residues. Germline V CDR1 and CDR2: MNHNS, SASEGT. V was clipped by 6 bases and J by 5 bases, with 22 bases between them. CDR3 sequence (DNA): TGTGCCAGCAGCCGGTTCATGGGGGGCTCAGGGACCGGGGAGCTGTTTTTT. Protein: CASSRFMGGSGTGELFF.

In its sample, this clonotype was seen a few times. The genes are TRBV4-1 and TRBJ2-2; the match to TRBD1 covers 10 bases. The trim removed 7 bases at V and 5 bases at J, leaving 10 bases unmatched. Germline V CDR1 and CDR2: MGHRA, YSYEKL. The CDR3 length is 16 residues. CDR3 protein: CASTMTGGAGTGELFF. The CDR3 DNA reads TGCGCCAGCACCATGACAGGGGGCGCAGGGACCGGGGAGCTGTTTTTT.

V and J are TRBV5-6 and TRBJ2-4; 7 nucleotides match TRBD1. The germline V gene encodes CDR1 SGHDT and CDR2 YYEEEE. The CDR3 consists of 14 residues. V was pared by 4 bases and J by 1 base, with 2 bases of the junction left unmatched. The CDR3 reads CASSAQGAKNIQYF. Here the CDR3 DNA reads TGTGCCAGCAGCGCACAGGGGGCCAAAAACATTCAGTACTTC. Combining the CDR3 with reference TRBV5-6 and TRBJ2-4 gives the whole variable domain DAGVTQSPTHLIKTRGQQVTLRCSPKSGHDTVSWYQQALGQGPQFIFQYYEEEERQRGNFPDRFSGHQFPNYSSELNVNALLLGDSALYLCASSAQGAKNIQYFGAGTRLSVL.

This chain joins TRBV27 and TRBJ2-7; the D is unclear. The CDR3 sequence is 13 residues long. Germline V gives CDR1 MNHEY, CDR2 SMNVEV (reference sequence). The germline V and J ends were trimmed by 2 bases and 3 bases, with 8 bases remaining between them. CDR3 in amino acids: CASSLKIDYEQYF. The CDR3 nucleotides read TGTGCCAGCAGTTTAAAGATCGACTACGAGCAGTACTTC.

The rearrangement links TRBV7-9 to TRBJ2-7, with 9 nucleotides matching TRBD2. Unmatched junction bases numbered 11, after V lost 3 bases and J lost 5 bases. Germline V gene lookup returns CDR1 SEHNR and CDR2 FQNEAQ (reference sequence). The CDR3 is 16 amino acids. In DNA, the CDR3 is TGTGCCAGCAGCTTTTCCCGGACTAGCGATATCCACGAGCAGTACTTC. Translation: CASSFSRTSDIHEQYF.

A few counts support this clonotype. The chain couples TRBV6-5 to TRBJ2-1; D is undetermined. There are 17 residues in the CDR3. V dropped 0 bases and J dropped 10 bases, with 22 bases sitting between them. CDR1 is MNHEY and CDR2 is SVGAGI in the germline V gene. The CDR3 DNA is TGTGCCAGCAGTTACTCGCACTGGTCAATACTCGATGGGGAGCAGTTCTTC. Protein: CASSYSHWSILDGEQFF.